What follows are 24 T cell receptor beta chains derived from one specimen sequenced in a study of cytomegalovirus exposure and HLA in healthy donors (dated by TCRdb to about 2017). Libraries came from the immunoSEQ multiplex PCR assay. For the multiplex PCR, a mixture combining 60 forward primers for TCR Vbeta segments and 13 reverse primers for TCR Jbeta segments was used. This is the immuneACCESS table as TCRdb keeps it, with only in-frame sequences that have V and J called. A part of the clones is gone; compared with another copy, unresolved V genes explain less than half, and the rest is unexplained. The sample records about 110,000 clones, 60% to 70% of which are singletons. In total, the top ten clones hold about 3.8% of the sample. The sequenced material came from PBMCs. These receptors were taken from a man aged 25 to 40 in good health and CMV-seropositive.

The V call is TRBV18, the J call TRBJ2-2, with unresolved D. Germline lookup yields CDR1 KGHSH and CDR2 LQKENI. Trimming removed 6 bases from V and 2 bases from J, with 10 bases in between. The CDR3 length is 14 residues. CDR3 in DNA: TGTGCCAGCTCGAAACTATCTAACACCGGGGAGCTGTTTTTT. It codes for CASSKLSNTGELFF.

The chain's CDR3 is CASTDPGGPLHF. CDR3 nucleotides: TGTGCCAGCACAGACCCCGGGGGACCCCTCCACTTT. The J gene is TRBJ1-6, the V gene TRBV5-6; maybe TRBD1 (5 bases). CDR1 and CDR2 from the germline V gene are SGHDT and YYEEEE. CDR3 length equals 12 residues. Trimming shortened V by 6 bases and J by 12 bases, and 13 bases separated the two germline ends.

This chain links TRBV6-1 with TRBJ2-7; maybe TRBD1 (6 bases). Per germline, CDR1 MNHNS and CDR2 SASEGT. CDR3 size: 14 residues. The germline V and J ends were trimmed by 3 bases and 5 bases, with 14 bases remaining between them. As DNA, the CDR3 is TGTGCCAGCAGTGAGACAGGACTGAGTGACGAGCAGTACTTC. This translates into CASSETGLSDEQYF.

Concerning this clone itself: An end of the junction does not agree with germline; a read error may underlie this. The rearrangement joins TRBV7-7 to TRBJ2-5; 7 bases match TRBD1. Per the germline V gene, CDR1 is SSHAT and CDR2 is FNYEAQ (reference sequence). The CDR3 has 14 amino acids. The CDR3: CASSQGTVQETQYF. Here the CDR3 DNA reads TGTGCTAGCAGCCAAGGGACAGTTCAAGAGACCCAGTACTTC.

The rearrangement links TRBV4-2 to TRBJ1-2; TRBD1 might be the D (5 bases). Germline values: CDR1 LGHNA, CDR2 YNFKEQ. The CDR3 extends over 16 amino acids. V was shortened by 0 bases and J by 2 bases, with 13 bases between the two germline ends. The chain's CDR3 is CASSQESGGGNYGYTF. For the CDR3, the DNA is TGTGCCAGCAGCCAAGAATCTGGGGGAGGGAACTATGGCTACACCTTC.

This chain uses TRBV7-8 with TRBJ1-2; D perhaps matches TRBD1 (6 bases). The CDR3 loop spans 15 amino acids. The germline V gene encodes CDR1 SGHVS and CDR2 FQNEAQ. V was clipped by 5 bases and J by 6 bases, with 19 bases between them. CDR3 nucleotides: TGTGCCAGCAGCGCCGACCGAACAGGGTGGGATGGCTACACCTTC. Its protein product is CASSADRTGWDGYTF.

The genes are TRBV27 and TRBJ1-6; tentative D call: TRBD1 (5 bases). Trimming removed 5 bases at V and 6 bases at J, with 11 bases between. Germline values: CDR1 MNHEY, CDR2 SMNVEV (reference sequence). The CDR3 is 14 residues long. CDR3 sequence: CASSLWGGNSPLHF. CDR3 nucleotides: TGTGCCAGCAGTCTATGGGGGGGTAATTCACCCCTCCACTTT.

The CDR3 DNA reads as TGTGCCAGCAGCCTCCGGGGACACCAATTCTATGGCTACACCTTC. Protein sequence: CASSLRGHQFYGYTF. V usage is TRBV21-1 and J usage is TRBJ1-2; TRBD1, the D gene given by the table, was not confirmed from the DNA. TRBV21-1 is deemed a pseudogene. This CDR3 comprises 15 residues.

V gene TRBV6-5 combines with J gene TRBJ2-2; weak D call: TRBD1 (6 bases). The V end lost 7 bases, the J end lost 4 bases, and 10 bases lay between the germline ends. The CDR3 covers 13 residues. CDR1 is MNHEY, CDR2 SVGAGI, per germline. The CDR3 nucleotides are TGTGCCAGCATCAACAGGGCCACCGGGGAGCTGTTTTTT. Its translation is CASINRATGELFF.

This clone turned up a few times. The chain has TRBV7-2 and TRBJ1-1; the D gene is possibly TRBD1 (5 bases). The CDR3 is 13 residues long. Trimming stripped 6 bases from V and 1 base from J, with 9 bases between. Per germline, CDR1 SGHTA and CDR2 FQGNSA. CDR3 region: CASSRQTNTEAFF. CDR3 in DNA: TGTGCCAGCAGTCGACAGACGAACACTGAAGCTTTCTTT.

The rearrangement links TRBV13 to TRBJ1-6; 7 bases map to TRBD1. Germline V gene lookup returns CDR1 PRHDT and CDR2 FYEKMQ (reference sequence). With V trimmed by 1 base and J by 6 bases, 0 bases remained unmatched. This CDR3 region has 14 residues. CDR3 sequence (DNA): TGTGCCAGCAGCTTAGAGGGGGCTAATTCACCCCTCCACTTT. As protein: CASSLEGANSPLHF.

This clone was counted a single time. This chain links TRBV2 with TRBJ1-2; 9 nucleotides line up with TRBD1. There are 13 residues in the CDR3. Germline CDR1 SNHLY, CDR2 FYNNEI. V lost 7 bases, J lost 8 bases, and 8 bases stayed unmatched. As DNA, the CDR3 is TGTGCCAGCATCCAACAGGGGGCAGGGGGCTACACCTTC. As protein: CASIQQGAGGYTF. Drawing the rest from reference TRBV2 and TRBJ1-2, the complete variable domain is EPEVTQTPSHQVTQMGQEVILRCVPISNHLYFYWYRQILGQKVEFLVSFYNNEISEKSEIFDDQFSVERPDGSNFTLKIRSTKLEDSAMYFCASIQQGAGGYTFGSGTRLTVV.

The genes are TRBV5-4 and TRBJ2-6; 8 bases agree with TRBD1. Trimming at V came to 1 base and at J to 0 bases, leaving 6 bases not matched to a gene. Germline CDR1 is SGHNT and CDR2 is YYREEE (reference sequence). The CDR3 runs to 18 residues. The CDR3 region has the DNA TGTGCCAGCAGCTTGACCGGACAGGGTCCCTCTGGGGCCAACGTCCTGACTTTC. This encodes CASSLTGQGPSGANVLTF.

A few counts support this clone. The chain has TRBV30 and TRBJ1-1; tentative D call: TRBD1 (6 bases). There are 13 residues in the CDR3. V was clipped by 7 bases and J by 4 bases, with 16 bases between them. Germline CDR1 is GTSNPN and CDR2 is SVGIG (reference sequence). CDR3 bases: TGTGCCTTGGGGGGGCCTATCGGCACTGAAGCTTTCTTT. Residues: CALGGPIGTEAFF.

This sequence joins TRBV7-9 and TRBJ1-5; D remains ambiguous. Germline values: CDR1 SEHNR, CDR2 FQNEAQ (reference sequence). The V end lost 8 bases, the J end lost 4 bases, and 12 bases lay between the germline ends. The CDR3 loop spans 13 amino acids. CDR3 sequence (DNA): TGTGCCAGCGGTAAGGGAGTGAATCAGCCCCAGCATTTT. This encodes CASGKGVNQPQHF.

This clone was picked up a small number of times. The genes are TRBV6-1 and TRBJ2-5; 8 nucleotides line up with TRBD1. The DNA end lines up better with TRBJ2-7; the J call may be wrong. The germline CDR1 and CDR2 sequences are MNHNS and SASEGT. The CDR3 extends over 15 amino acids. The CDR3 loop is CASSAPGQASYEQYF. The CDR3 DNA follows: TGTGCCAGCAGTGCCCCGGGACAGGCGTCCTACGAGCAGTACTTC.

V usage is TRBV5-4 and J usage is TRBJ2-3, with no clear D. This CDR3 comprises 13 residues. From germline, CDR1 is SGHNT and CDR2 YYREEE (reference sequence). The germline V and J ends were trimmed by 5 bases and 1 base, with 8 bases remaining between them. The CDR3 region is CASSSSGTDTQYF. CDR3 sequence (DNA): TGTGCCAGCAGTTCGTCGGGCACAGATACGCAGTATTTT.

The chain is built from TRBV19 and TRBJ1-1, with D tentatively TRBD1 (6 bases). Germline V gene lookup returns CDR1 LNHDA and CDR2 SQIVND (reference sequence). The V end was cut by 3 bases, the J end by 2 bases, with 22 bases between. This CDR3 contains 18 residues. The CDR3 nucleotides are TGTGCCAGTAGTATCTGGGGGCTTCGAACAGGGACCAACACTGAAGCTTTCTTT. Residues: CASSIWGLRTGTNTEAFF. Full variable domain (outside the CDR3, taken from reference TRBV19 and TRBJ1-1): DGGITQSPKYLFRKEGQNVTLSCEQNLNHDAMYWYRQDPGQGLRLIYYSQIVNDFQKGDIAEGYSVSREKKESFPLTVTSAQKNPTAFYLCASSIWGLRTGTNTEAFFGQGTRLTVV.

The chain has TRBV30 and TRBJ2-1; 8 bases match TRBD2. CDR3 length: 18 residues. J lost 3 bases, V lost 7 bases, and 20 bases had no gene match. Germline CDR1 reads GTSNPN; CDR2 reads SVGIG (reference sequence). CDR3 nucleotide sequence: TGTGCCTCTCAAGGCGGGGGGCGCCCCCCTTTTGGCTACAATGAGCAGTTCTTC. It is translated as CASQGGGRPPFGYNEQFF.

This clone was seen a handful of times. In nucleotides, the CDR3 is TGTGCCAGCAGCTTGGACTCGTACAGCGAGCAGTACTTC. It yields the protein CASSLDSYSEQYF. This chain uses TRBV5-7 with TRBJ2-7; D unclear. TRBV5-7 counts as an open reading frame of uncertain function. The CDR3 sequence is 13 residues long. Trimming took off 0 bases at V and 6 bases at J, with 10 bases between the two ends.

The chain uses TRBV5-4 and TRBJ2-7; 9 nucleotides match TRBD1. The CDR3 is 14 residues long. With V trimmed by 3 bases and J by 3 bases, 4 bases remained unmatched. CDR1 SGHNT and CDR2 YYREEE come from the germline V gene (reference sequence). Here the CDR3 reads CASSSGQGLYEQYF. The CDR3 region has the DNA TGTGCCAGCAGCTCGGGACAGGGACTCTACGAGCAGTACTTC.

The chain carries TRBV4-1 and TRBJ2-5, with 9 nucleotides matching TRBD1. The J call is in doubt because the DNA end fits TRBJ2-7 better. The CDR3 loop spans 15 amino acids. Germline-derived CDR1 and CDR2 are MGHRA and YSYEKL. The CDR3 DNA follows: TGCGCCAGCAGCTATGCCGGGACAGGGAGTACCGAGCAGTACTTC. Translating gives CASSYAGTGSTEQYF.

CDR3 region: CSVGGSSGNTIYF. The CDR3 DNA reads TGCAGCGTTGGAGGCAGCTCTGGAAACACCATATATTTT. The chain links TRBV29-1 to TRBJ1-3; D is undetermined. CDR1 is SQVTM and CDR2 is ANQGSEA in the germline V gene. This CDR3 spans 13 amino acids. Trimming shortened V by 4 bases and J by 0 bases, and 7 bases separated the two germline ends.

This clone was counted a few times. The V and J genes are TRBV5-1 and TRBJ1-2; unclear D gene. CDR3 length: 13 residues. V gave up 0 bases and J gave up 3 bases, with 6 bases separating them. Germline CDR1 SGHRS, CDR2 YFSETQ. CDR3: CASSLGHDYGYTF. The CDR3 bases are TGCGCCAGCAGCTTGGGGCACGACTATGGCTACACCTTC.